The subject of this entry is one T cell receptor beta chain. The target of this receptor is not known. It has no much larger one-base neighbor in the sample; base qualities were not kept. The time point tag for this specimen amounts to: 20 to 30 months on ibrutinib. For TCR beta library preparation, roughly 2 micrograms of genomic DNA were extracted from the cryopreserved PBMCs. High-throughput TCR beta sequencing was performed on longitudinal blood samples from CLL patients receiving ibrutinib monotherapy. The patients took part in an open-label, single-center phase 2 trial of ibrutinib monotherapy. On a MiSeq, deep resolution sequencing aimed for a depth between 1 in 1 million and 1 in 200,000 T cells, with each clonotype covered around 9.2x on average. TCR beta libraries were generated with the immunoSEQ hsTCRB Kit. On the study's bioinformatics: Data were analyzed with ImmunoSEQ Data Assistant and ImmunoSEQ Analyzer, with V, D and J genes assigned per IMGT definitions. Clonality, with values ranging from 0 to 1, was calculated as one minus the normalized Shannon entropy of productive rearrangement frequencies. Only overrepresented clonotypes making up at least 0.05% of the repertoire of each patient were included in the public clonotype analysis. About twelve age-matched healthy donor repertoires from immuneACCESS were used as controls for clonality. In its TCRdb copy, this immuneACCESS table keeps in-frame sequences only and misses some clones. Where compared with another copy, unresolved V genes explain less than half of these, and the others have no known cause. D and trimming were read from the DNA, whereas the V and J calls and clone size are those reported in that table. The sample contains a few hundred thousand clones, 60% to 75% of them found a single time. The biggest ten clones account for 15% of the sample.

V is trimmed back by 5 bases and J by 2 bases, and the junction contains 7 bases that no gene match accounts for. CDR3 length: 16 amino acids, cysteine to phenylalanine. Only the CDR3 region is kept as DNA, spanning 48 bases read in frame from base 1. Looking up the germline V gene (reference sequence) yields CDR1 LNHDA and CDR2 SQIVND. This specimen comes from a study of cytotoxic CD8 clonotypes in ibrutinib-treated CLL (dated by TCRdb to the early 2020s). In terms of the full investigation: The cohort was composed of 11 relapsed/refractory and approximately 14 treatment-naive patients; IGHV unmutated status was identified in 17 patients. Responses were partial in some 24 patients and complete in 2; after median approximately 66 months follow-up, about 14 stayed in remission and about 12 progressed. Response samples were obtained after a median of 12 months of treatment, with a range of about 6 to 36 months. On average, each sample yielded around 230,000 productive templates and under 95,000 productive rearrangements. Longitudinal samples were available for about 30% of the roughly 90 trial participants. Cryopreserved peripheral blood mononuclear cells were collected at three points: before therapy, at response, and at either sustained remission or disease progression. All remission and progressive disease samples were collected while patients were still receiving ibrutinib.

Points the paper makes about the study in general: At ibrutinib response clonality went up, during sustained remission it held steady, and at progression it dropped back toward baseline. Sampling times were not matched between patients in sustained remission and patients whose disease was progressing, and lymph node repertoires were not examined. At baseline, clonality was higher than in age-matched healthy donors and showed a strong correlation with circulating CD8+ T-cell counts. Public clonotypes were rare and either shrank or stayed stable during treatment, and the rise in clonality at ibrutinib response reflected expansion of private clonotypes.

This sequence was found in a human donor with chronic lymphocytic leukemia. The chain was built from TRBV19 and TRBJ1-5; 9 middle bases align to TRBD1. The input for sequencing was PBMCs, taken after 24 months of ibrutinib treatment. This receptor has the CDR3 CASSGLQGAGNQPQHF. The nucleotide sequence is TGTGCCAGTAGTGGATTACAGGGGGCCGGCAATCAGCCCCAGCATTTT. With all but the CDR3 taken from the reference TRBV19 and TRBJ1-5 genes, the full variable domain is: DGGITQSPKYLFRKEGQNVTLSCEQNLNHDAMYWYRQDPGQGLRLIYYSQIVNDFQKGDIAEGYSVSREKKESFPLTVTSAQKNPTAFYLCASSGLQGAGNQPQHFGDGTRLSIL.